The 13 T cell receptor beta chains given below trace back to one sample, sequenced in a study of shared clonotypes between healthy human individuals. Profiled with immunoSEQ multiplex PCR; TCRdb holds only in-frame clones, not every one. The sample contains around 700,000 clones, 60% to 80% of which appear only once. The sequenced material came from memory CD4+ T cells sorted from blood. Subset in this sample: CD45RA-negative fraction. The receptors were gathered from a woman aged 25-40 years in good health.

This clone was picked up a small number of times. This chain's CDR3 is CASSVGVAPDTQYF. The DNA for the CDR3 is TGTGCCAGCAGCGTAGGGGTAGCCCCAGATACGCAGTATTTT. V and J are TRBV9 and TRBJ2-3; unclear D gene. The V gene's germline CDR1 is SGDLS and CDR2 YYNGEE. Between the trimmed V and J ends, which lost 0 bases and 4 bases, there was a span of 9 bases. This CDR3 is built from 14 residues.

This clone occurred a few times. This sequence joins TRBV7-2 and TRBJ2-7; D possibly corresponds to TRBD2 (5 bases). Trimming cost V 5 bases and J 7 bases, with 15 bases left between them. The CDR3 is made up of 13 amino acids. Germline assignment: CDR1 SGHTA and CDR2 FQGNSA. The CDR3 bases are TGTGCCAGCAGCCCACGGCGAGGGCAGGAGCAGTACTTC. It encodes CASSPRRGQEQYF. Together with reference TRBV7-2 and TRBJ2-7, the CDR3 gives the full variable domain: GAGVSQSPSNKVTEKGKDVELRCDPISGHTALYWYRQSLGQGLEFLIYFQGNSAPDKSGLPSDRFSAERTGGSVSTLTIQRTQQEDSAVYLCASSPRRGQEQYFGPGTRLTVT.

This chain uses TRBV2 with TRBJ1-1; no reliable D call. Trimming cost V 4 bases and J 0 bases, with 9 bases left between them. This CDR3 is 14 amino acids long. Germline V gene lookup returns CDR1 SNHLY and CDR2 FYNNEI. The CDR3 reads CASSGERVNTEAFF. The CDR3, as DNA: TGTGCCAGCAGTGGGGAGAGAGTGAACACTGAAGCTTTCTTT.

The V call is TRBV28, the J call TRBJ1-4, with D unresolved. Trimming removed 7 bases at V and 7 bases at J, with 19 bases between. Germline lookup yields CDR1 MDHEN and CDR2 SYDVKM. The CDR3 contains 15 residues. The CDR3 region has the DNA TGTGCCAGCACCCGGGGAGGGATAACGGCTGAAAAACTGTTTTTT. This gives the protein CASTRGGITAEKLFF.

In its sample, this clone was seen once. The genes are TRBV27 and TRBJ2-1; TRBD1 is a possible D gene (5 bases). The CDR3 sequence is 12 residues long. From germline, CDR1 is MNHEY and CDR2 SMNVEV (reference sequence). Trimming removed 5 bases at V and 8 bases at J, with 10 bases between. CDR3 in amino acids: CASSLQGHEQFF. The CDR3 DNA reads TGTGCCAGCAGTCTGCAGGGCCATGAGCAGTTCTTC.

This chain uses TRBV5-4 with TRBJ1-1; 8 bases are a match to TRBD1. Trimming took 0 bases from V and 5 from J; bases not matched to a gene: 3. CDR1 and CDR2 (germline): SGHNT, YYREEE (reference sequence). The CDR3 covers 14 residues. CDR3 nucleotide sequence: TGTGCCAGCAGCTTGGCAGGGGGCGCGACTGAAGCTTTCTTT. Translation: CASSLAGGATEAFF.

The rearrangement joins TRBV13 to TRBJ2-3, with D possibly being TRBD1 (6 bases). CDR1 is PRHDT, CDR2 FYEKMQ, per germline (reference sequence). This CDR3 comprises 14 residues. Trimming took off 5 bases at V and 2 bases at J, with 11 bases between the two ends. CDR3 sequence (DNA): TGTGCCAGCAGCACTCAGGGGCTCACAGATACGCAGTATTTT. Residues: CASSTQGLTDTQYF. Using reference TRBV13 and TRBJ2-3 for the parts outside the CDR3, the full variable domain is AAGVIQSPRHLIKEKRETATLKCYPIPRHDTVYWYQQGPGQDPQFLISFYEKMQSDKGSIPDRFSAQQFSDYHSELNMSSLELGDSALYFCASSTQGLTDTQYFGPGTRLTVL.

The chain recombines TRBV2 with TRBJ2-7; no reliable D call. Trimming removed 3 bases at V and 3 bases at J, with 9 bases between. The CDR3 sequence is 13 residues long. Germline lookup yields CDR1 SNHLY and CDR2 FYNNEI. CDR3 nucleotide sequence: TGTGCCAGCAGTGATAATCTGAGCTACGAGCAGTACTTC. Translated: CASSDNLSYEQYF. The full variable domain, completed using reference TRBV2 and TRBJ2-7, is EPEVTQTPSHQVTQMGQEVILRCVPISNHLYFYWYRQILGQKVEFLVSFYNNEISEKSEIFDDQFSVERPDGSNFTLKIRSTKLEDSAMYFCASSDNLSYEQYFGPGTRLTVT.

This chain uses TRBV18 with TRBJ1-1; 8 bases match TRBD1. There are 16 residues in the CDR3. Germline assignment: CDR1 KGHSH and CDR2 LQKENI. Trimming removed 3 bases from V and 0 bases from J; junction bases left unmatched: 6. For the CDR3, the DNA is TGTGCCAGCTCACCTCGGACAGGGAGCATGAACACTGAAGCTTTCTTT. Encoded protein: CASSPRTGSMNTEAFF.

The chain recombines TRBV7-6 with TRBJ1-4; D possibly corresponds to TRBD1 (6 bases). From germline, CDR1 is SGHVS and CDR2 FNYEAQ. Deletions cut 0 bases from V and 6 bases from J, with 14 bases between. The CDR3 totals 16 residues. CDR3 loop: CASSLAGGQIHEKLFF. The DNA of the CDR3 is TGTGCCAGCAGCTTAGCCGGAGGACAGATCCATGAAAAACTGTTTTTT.

The rearrangement links TRBV29-1 to TRBJ2-7; 9 positions match TRBD1. Germline V gene data show CDR1 as SQVTM and CDR2 as ANQGSEA. The CDR3 is 16 amino acids. V lost 4 bases to trimming and J lost 1 base; unmatched junction nucleotides: 11. The CDR3 sequence: CSVVLTWTGDSYEQYF. The CDR3 bases are TGCAGCGTTGTGTTGACCTGGACAGGGGATTCCTACGAGCAGTACTTC.

The chain combines TRBV7-2 with TRBJ1-1, with D hard to call. Germline CDR1 reads SGHTA; CDR2 reads FQGNSA. The V end was cut by 1 base, the J end by 4 bases, with 10 bases between. The CDR3 is 14 amino acids. Written as DNA, the CDR3 is TGTGCCAGCAGCTTAGTGGGAATGAGCACTGAAGCTTTCTTT. Translating it yields CASSLVGMSTEAFF.

In its sample, this clone was seen once. V gene TRBV5-1 combines with J gene TRBJ1-1, with TRBD1 matching 7 bases. Germline V gene lookup returns CDR1 SGHRS and CDR2 YFSETQ. The junction had 14 bases not matched to a gene; V was cut back by 7 bases and J by 5 bases. The CDR3 loop spans 15 amino acids. The CDR3 here is CASRQQGRVGTEAFF. The DNA of the CDR3 is TGCGCCAGCCGTCAACAGGGGCGGGTTGGGACTGAAGCTTTCTTT. Using reference TRBV5-1 and TRBJ1-1 for the parts outside the CDR3, the full variable domain is KAGVTQTPRYLIKTRGQQVTLSCSPISGHRSVSWYQQTPGQGLQFLFEYFSETQRNKGNFPGRFSGRQFSNSRSEMNVSTLELGDSALYLCASRQQGRVGTEAFFGQGTRLTVV.